This is a list of T cell receptor beta chains from one sample in a study of cytomegalovirus exposure and HLA in healthy donors. Data came from immunoSEQ multiplex PCR; TCRdb stores just in-frame clones and leaves some out. The data show about 120,000 clones, roughly 80% seen once. Sequenced material: PBMCs. The receptors originated from a woman between 40 and 55 years old in good health and CMV-seropositive. CDR3s include the opening cysteine and the closing phenylalanine or tryptophan. D genes are given only for firm matches. The size of a clone is reported for some rows only, either as once, few or many, or as a class for expanded clones.

D,V,J,size,length,CDR3,DNA
TRBD2,TRBV4-1,TRBJ2-6,-,15,CASSLGGTGANVLTF,TGCGCCAGCAGCCTCGGGGGGACTGGGGCCAACGTCCTGACTTTC
-,TRBV2,TRBJ1-5,-,15,CASSLRGIRDQPQHF,TGTGCCAGCAGTCTCAGGGGTATAAGAGATCAGCCCCAGCATTTT
TRBD2,TRBV5-4,TRBJ2-4,-,16,CASSPRLAGGKNIQYF,TGTGCCAGCAGCCCGCGACTAGCGGGGGGGAAAAACATTCAGTACTTC
TRBD1,TRBV5-1,TRBJ1-1,-,15,CASGGQGYPAEGAFF,TGCGCCAGCGGGGGACAGGGCTACCCAGCTGAAGGAGCTTTCTTT
-,TRBV30,TRBJ2-5,few,17,CAWSVLKSSKYQETQYF,TGTGCCTGGAGTGTACTTAAAAGTTCAAAGTACCAAGAGACCCAGTACTTC
-,TRBV11-2,TRBJ2-6,-,14,CASSPLRGANVLTF,TGTGCCAGCAGCCCATTGAGGGGGGCCAACGTCCTGACTTTC
-,TRBV19,TRBJ1-1,few,15,CASRYRAGMNTEAFF,TGTGCCAGCAGATACCGGGCAGGGATGAACACTGAAGCTTTCTTT
-,TRBV12-5,TRBJ1-2,-,16,CASGFNPIGPNYGYTF,TGTGCTAGTGGTTTTAATCCTATTGGTCCTAACTATGGCTACACCTTC
-,TRBV27,TRBJ2-3,-,14,CASSLWESTDTQYF,TGTGCCAGCAGTTTATGGGAGAGCACAGATACGCAGTATTTT
-,TRBV4-3,TRBJ1-1,-,14,CASSQDWAGTEAFF,TGCGCCAGCAGCCAAGATTGGGCGGGCACTGAAGCTTTCTTT
-,TRBV4-1,TRBJ1-1,-,14,CASSQETRNTEAFF,TGCGCCAGCAGCCAAGAAACACGGAACACTGAAGCTTTCTTT
TRBD1,TRBV11-2,TRBJ1-3,-,14,CASSSTGAGNTIYF,TGTGCCAGCAGCAGCACAGGGGCTGGAAACACCATATATTTT
TRBD1,TRBV5-8,TRBJ1-6,-,16,CASSLWPTGWNSPLHF,TGTGCCAGCAGCTTGTGGCCGACAGGGTGGAATTCACCCCTCCACTTT
TRBD1,TRBV7-2,TRBJ2-2,-,15,CASSFLGGDTGELFF,TGTGCCAGCAGCTTCTTAGGGGGCGACACCGGGGAGCTGTTTTTT
TRBD1,TRBV10-2,TRBJ1-5,-,15,CASSGTGVGNQPQHF,TGCGCCAGCAGTGGGACAGGGGTAGGCAATCAGCCCCAGCATTTT
-,TRBV27,TRBJ2-1,few,17,CASSFSGTRLIGNEQFF,TGTGCCAGCAGTTTCTCCGGGACACGACTTATTGGAAATGAGCAGTTCTTC
TRBD2,TRBV19,TRBJ2-2,few,16,CASSSGTSGRAEELFF,TGTGCCAGTAGTAGTGGGACTAGCGGGAGGGCCGAGGAGCTGTTTTTT
-,TRBV19,TRBJ2-1,once,13,CASSITGFDEQFF,TGTGCCAGTAGTATCACGGGGTTCGATGAGCAGTTCTTC
-,TRBV5-8,TRBJ2-3,-,14,CASSLDRATDTQYF,TGTGCCAGCAGCTTGGACAGGGCCACAGATACGCAGTATTTT
TRBD2,TRBV7-9,TRBJ2-3,once,16,CASSPLVAGGTDTQYF,TGTGCCAGCAGCCCATTAGTTGCGGGGGGCACAGATACGCAGTATTTT
TRBD2,TRBV4-3,TRBJ2-3,-,17,CASSQDLLAGGQGTQYF,TGCGCCAGCAGCCAAGATCTACTAGCGGGAGGGCAGGGGACGCAGTATTTT
-,TRBV2,TRBJ2-1,-,12,CASSTGSNEQFF,TGTGCCAGCAGTACAGGATCCAATGAGCAGTTCTTC
TRBD1,TRBV6-1,TRBJ1-1,-,15,CASSEWTGALPEAFF,TGTGCCAGCAGTGAATGGACAGGGGCACTCCCTGAAGCTTTCTTT
-,TRBV6-4,TRBJ2-3,few,16,CASSDSGSGYTDTQYF,TGTGCCAGCAGTGACTCTGGTAGCGGCTACACAGATACGCAGTATTTT
TRBD2,TRBV11-2,TRBJ2-4,few,16,CASSSRGSGTKNIQYF,TGTGCCAGCAGCAGCCGTGGTAGCGGGACCAAAAACATTCAGTACTTC
TRBD1,TRBV6-6,TRBJ1-4,few,13,CASRNERTGRLFF,TGTGCCAGCAGAAACGAGAGGACAGGGCGCCTGTTTTTT
-,TRBV5-8,TRBJ2-7,-,15,CASSPATDPFYEQYF,TGTGCCAGCAGTCCGGCGACAGACCCTTTTTACGAGCAGTACTTC
-,TRBV5-4,TRBJ2-2,few,13,CASRTGPSGELFF,TGTGCCAGCCGAACAGGGCCCTCCGGGGAGCTGTTTTTT
-,TRBV10-3,TRBJ2-5,-,15,CAIPLGWTTEETQYF,TGTGCCATCCCCTTAGGGTGGACTACCGAAGAGACCCAGTACTTC
-,TRBV6-5,TRBJ1-2,-,15,CASSYARSGGYGYTF,TGTGCCAGCAGTTACGCTAGGTCGGGGGGCTATGGCTACACCTTC
-,TRBV29-1,TRBJ1-1,-,11,CSVERNTEAFF,TGCAGCGTTGAGAGGAACACTGAAGCTTTCTTT
-,TRBV12-5,TRBJ1-6,-,14,CASGPSGYNSPLHF,TGTGCTAGTGGTCCCTCGGGGTACAATTCACCCCTCCACTTT
TRBD1,TRBV28,TRBJ2-7,-,13,CASLGGQGYEQYF,TGTGCCAGCCTTGGGGGACAGGGCTACGAGCAGTACTTC
-,TRBV6-1,TRBJ2-5,-,15,CASSEAQGLMETQYF,TGTGCCAGCAGTGAAGCGCAGGGTTTGATGGAGACCCAGTACTTC
TRBD1,TRBV7-9,TRBJ2-5,-,16,CASSLGDRGSRETQYF,TGTGCCAGCAGCTTAGGGGACAGGGGGTCGCGGGAGACCCAGTACTTC
TRBD1,TRBV6-1,TRBJ1-1,-,15,CASSARQGKNTEAFF,TGTGCCAGCAGTGCCCGACAGGGGAAGAACACTGAAGCTTTCTTT
-,TRBV25-1,TRBJ1-2,-,16,CATRGERAREGYGYTF,TGTGCCACGAGAGGAGAGAGGGCACGGGAGGGATATGGCTACACCTTC
-,TRBV6-5,TRBJ2-7,-,14,CASSYGRSSYEQYF,TGTGCCAGCAGTTACGGTCGGAGCTCCTACGAGCAGTACTTC
TRBD1,TRBV4-3,TRBJ1-3,-,16,CASSQDPGTGVNTIYF,TGCGCCAGCAGCCAAGATCCCGGGACAGGGGTAAACACCATATATTTT
TRBD2,TRBV4-1,TRBJ2-1,-,17,CASSQDRASGVYNEQFF,TGCGCCAGCAGCCAAGATCGGGCTAGCGGGGTTTACAATGAGCAGTTCTTC
-,TRBV12-1,TRBJ2-3,-,17,CASSFPRTVPSTDTQYF,TGTGCCAGCAGCTTTCCCCGGACAGTACCTAGCACAGATACGCAGTATTTT
-,TRBV7-9,TRBJ1-5,-,14,CASSLGRGNQPQHF,TGTGCCAGCAGCTTAGGGAGAGGCAATCAGCCCCAGCATTTT
TRBD1,TRBV7-2,TRBJ1-5,-,17,CASSLRGTGLNNQPQHF,TGTGCCAGCAGCTTGCGGGGGACAGGATTAAACAATCAGCCCCAGCATTTT
TRBD1,TRBV5-1,TRBJ1-1,-,17,CASSLALVQGAGAEAFF,TGCGCCAGCAGCTTGGCCCTTGTACAGGGGGCAGGGGCTGAAGCTTTCTTT
TRBD1,TRBV5-6,TRBJ2-7,-,14,CASSLSGQARYLYF,TGTGCCAGCAGCTTGTCGGGACAGGCCCGTTATCTGTACTTC
TRBD2,TRBV5-4,TRBJ2-5,-,16,CASSFGLAGNQETQYF,TGTGCCAGCAGCTTCGGACTAGCGGGGAACCAAGAGACCCAGTACTTC
TRBD2,TRBV5-4,TRBJ2-3,few,15,CASSGGTSGRDTQYF,TGTGCCAGCAGCGGGGGGACTAGCGGACGAGATACGCAGTATTTT
-,TRBV5-1,TRBJ2-3,-,13,CASSQVNTDTQYF,TGCGCCAGCAGCCAGGTGAACACAGATACGCAGTATTTT
-,TRBV2,TRBJ1-5,-,14,CASSGYRLNQPQHF,TGTGCCAGCAGTGGTTACAGGCTCAATCAGCCCCAGCATTTT
TRBD1,TRBV19,TRBJ2-3,-,16,CASSTGQGALKDTQYF,TGTGCCAGTAGTACCGGACAGGGGGCGCTTAAAGATACGCAGTATTTT
TRBD1,TRBV7-8,TRBJ1-6,-,16,CASSTRTGGKNSPLHF,TGTGCCAGCAGCACCCGGACAGGGGGCAAAAATTCACCCCTCCACTTT
-,TRBV7-6,TRBJ2-2,-,13,CASSLAEPGELFF,TGTGCCAGCAGCTTAGCCGAGCCCGGGGAGCTGTTTTTT
-,TRBV5-1,TRBJ1-4,once,14,CASSLDTTNEKLFF,TGCGCCAGCAGCTTGGACACAACTAATGAAAAACTGTTTTTT
-,TRBV4-1,TRBJ1-1,once,16,CASSPLRITTNTEAFF,TGCGCCAGCAGCCCCCTTCGAATTACTACTAACACTGAAGCTTTCTTT
-,TRBV27,TRBJ1-5,-,14,CASSLRGSNQPQHF,TGTGCCAGCAGTTTACGAGGGAGCAATCAGCCCCAGCATTTT
TRBD2,TRBV6-5,TRBJ2-5,-,15,CASSYNGGIQETQYF,TGTGCCAGCAGTTACAACGGGGGGATCCAAGAGACCCAGTACTTC
TRBD1,TRBV14,TRBJ2-2,-,17,CASSQYPLTGFTGELFF,TGTGCCAGCAGCCAATACCCTTTGACAGGGTTCACCGGGGAGCTGTTTTTT
TRBD2,TRBV4-2,TRBJ2-2,-,18,CASSQDVGAGGNTGELFF,TGTGCCAGCAGCCAAGATGTCGGGGCGGGAGGGAACACCGGGGAGCTGTTTTTT
-,TRBV5-1,TRBJ1-6,-,14,CASSPWAGASPLHF,TGCGCCAGCAGCCCGTGGGCAGGGGCTTCACCCCTCCACTTT